What follows is one T cell receptor beta chain and its context. Original analysis: Amplification of reference gene primers was used by the study to estimate nucleated cell counts. TCRdb keeps only in-frame clones here, not all; method: immunoSEQ multiplex PCR. V and J calls and clone size are copied from that table; D and trimming were computed from the DNA. Of 17,000 or so clones in the sample, about 81% are singletons; the top ten hold roughly 14%. The source of the sample is a study of blood T cell repertoires in COVID-19. In the study overall: COVID-19 samples, acute and convalescent, were from the United States, Italy and Spain. Nucleic acid was either cDNA or gDNA, and it came from T cells, B-cell-depleted T cells, or PBMCs.

CDR1 and CDR2 from the germline V gene are KGHSH and LQKENI. The CDR3 is 16 amino acids. Losses at the gene ends were 6 bases for V and 1 base for J; bases not matched to a gene: 10. This chain links TRBV18 with TRBJ1-2; 8 nucleotides agree with TRBD1. The material sequenced was peripheral blood. The TCR originated in a man aged 40-50 years with active or convalescent COVID-19. CDR3 protein: CASSRTGQRINYGYTF. CDR3 nucleotide sequence: TGTGCCAGCTCTCGGACAGGGCAGAGGATTAACTATGGCTACACCTTC.